Below are 28 T cell receptor beta chains sequenced from a single sample in a study of CD8 T cells in ankylosing spondylitis. Study-level findings and limits: What seemed typical of ankylosing spondylitis blood was a TCR beta motif built from roughly eight highly homologous variants.

Each CDR3 protein gets one entry after TCRdb re-called the 5' RACE reads with MiXCR. There are approximately 400,000 distinct CDR3 sequences in the sample; 20% to 30% occur only once, and over 0.8% lies in the top ten. These TCRs are of unknown antigen specificity. Sequenced material: blood, either unsorted or a sorted T cell fraction (not recorded which). The receptors here all came from a male donor with ankylosing spondylitis.

The gene calls are TRBV18 and TRBJ1-2; maybe TRBD1 (5 bases). The CDR3 loop spans 16 amino acids. Germline loops: CDR1 KGHSH, CDR2 LQKENI. With 3 bases removed from V and 7 bases from J, the gap between germline ends came to 21 bases. In nucleotides, the CDR3 is TGTGCCAGCTCACCCCGATCGGCGAGGGGCTCGGGTGGCTACACCTTC. Translation gives CASSPRSARGSGGYTF.

This clonotype was found a few times. The chain is built from TRBV7-9 and TRBJ2-1, with 11 bases fitting TRBD2. Per the germline V gene, CDR1 is SEHNR and CDR2 is FQNEAQ (reference sequence). After removal of 5 bases from V and 4 bases from J, the junction contained 10 bases not matched to a gene. The CDR3 runs 17 residues. The CDR3 bases are TGTGCCAGCAGCGCGACTAGCGGGACTACCTATTACAATGAGCAGTTCTTC. Its translation: CASSATSGTTYYNEQFF.

The chain uses TRBV5-1 and TRBJ1-5; tentatively, D is TRBD1 (5 bases). CDR1 is SGHRS, CDR2 YFSETQ, per germline. With 4 bases removed from V and 1 base from J, the gap between germline ends came to 12 bases. The CDR3 length is 15 residues. CDR3 in amino acids: CASSPEGWSNQPQHF. The CDR3 DNA reads TGCGCCAGCAGCCCCGAGGGGTGGAGCAATCAGCCCCAGCATTTT.

This chain uses TRBV6-1 with TRBJ2-7; 11 positions match TRBD1. V lost 5 bases and J lost 6; bases outside the gene matches: 6. The CDR3 is 14 residues long. Germline V gene sequence: CDR1 MNHNS, CDR2 SASEGT. Written as DNA, the CDR3 is TGTGCCAGCAGTCGGACGGGACAGGGGGGCGAGCAGTACGTC. Its translation: CASSRTGQGGEQYV.

Only a few counts were recorded for this clonotype. The J gene is TRBJ2-3, the V gene TRBV12-3 or TRBV12-4; TRBD2 matches at 13 bases. The length of the CDR3 is 15 residues. The V segment lost 7 bases and the J segment 4 bases; nucleotides outside the gene matches: 5. In nucleotides, the CDR3 is TGTGCCAGCAAGTGGACTAGCGGGAGCGCAGATACGCAGTATTTT. It specifies CASKWTSGSADTQYF.

The chain is built from TRBV24-1 and TRBJ1-1; tentatively, D is TRBD1 (6 bases). V shed 9 bases and J shed 4 bases, with 17 bases lying between them. Germline V gives CDR1 KGHDR, CDR2 SFDVKD. The CDR3 has 14 residues. The CDR3 DNA sequence: TGTGCCACCCGACCCAGGGGTACGGGCACTGAAGCTTTCTTT. This gives the protein CATRPRGTGTEAFF.

In its sample, this clonotype was seen a few times. The chain has TRBV6-5 and TRBJ2-1, with 9 nucleotides matching TRBD2. The CDR3 loop spans 17 amino acids. CDR1 is MNHEY, CDR2 SVGAGI, per germline. V lost 3 bases to trimming and J lost 0 bases; unmatched junction nucleotides: 6. CDR3 loop: CASSYRASGISYNEQFF. CDR3 nucleotides: TGTGCCAGCAGTTATAGAGCTAGCGGGATCTCCTACAATGAGCAGTTCTTC.

The genes are TRBV6-4 and TRBJ2-1; D may be TRBD2 (6 bases). Germline values: CDR1 MRHNA, CDR2 SNTAGT. Trimming left V 6 bases short and J 5 bases short, with 14 bases between. The CDR3 is 14 amino acids. CDR3 sequence (DNA): TGTGCCAGCAGAAGACTAGGGGCCGACAATGAGCAGTTCTTC. Translation gives CASRRLGADNEQFF.

The J gene is TRBJ1-1, the V gene TRBV7-2; D gene uncertain. Germline V lookup: CDR1 SGHTA, CDR2 FQGNSA. Trimming removed 7 bases from V and 5 bases from J, with 17 bases in between. The CDR3 runs 14 residues. Here the CDR3 DNA reads TGTGCCAGCACCCCCCGACGTGGTTCGACTGAAGCTTTCTTT. Protein: CASTPRRGSTEAFF. Full variable domain (rest looked up from reference TRBV7-2 and TRBJ1-1): GAGVSQSPSNKVTEKGKDVELRCDPISGHTALYWYRQSLGQGLEFLIYFQGNSAPDKSGLPSDRFSAERTGGSVSTLTIQRTQQEDSAVYLCASTPRRGSTEAFFGQGTRLTVV.

Remarks on this clonotype: Sequence at one end of the junction differs from germline and may be a read error. J is TRBJ2-1 and V is TRBV20-1; TRBD2 matches 8 bases. The CDR3 length is 16 residues. Looked up from germline, CDR1 is DFQATT and CDR2 is SNEGSKA (reference sequence). This CDR3 reads CCATDPTSGHYNEQFF. CDR3 DNA: TGCTGTGCTACCGACCCTACTAGCGGACATTACAATGAGCAGTTCTTC.

This clonotype was recorded once. The chain uses TRBV3-1 and TRBJ2-3; D may be TRBD2 (7 bases). The CDR3 spans 16 residues. Trimming shortened V by 3 bases and J by 3 bases, and 16 bases separated the two germline ends. Germline values: CDR1 LGHDT, CDR2 YNNKEL (reference sequence). This chain's CDR3 is CASSQRGGIWTDTQYF. CDR3 DNA sequence: TGTGCCAGCAGCCAGAGGGGGGGAATATGGACAGATACGCAGTATTTT.

The chain carries TRBV4-2 and TRBJ2-1; no definite D call. Trimming pared 2 bases from V and 2 bases from J, leaving 7 bases between. Germline values: CDR1 LGHNA, CDR2 YNFKEQ. The CDR3 is made up of 14 amino acids. The CDR3 DNA sequence: TGTGCCAGCAGCCAACGCTTCCCCTACAATGAGCAGTTCTTC. As protein: CASSQRFPYNEQFF.

This clonotype was seen more than once but under ten times. CDR3 nucleotides: TGCAGTGCTAGAGGAATTAGCGGGTCCTACGAGCAGTACGTC. Translating gives CSARGISGSYEQYV. The J gene is TRBJ2-7, the V gene TRBV20-1; 7 nucleotides match TRBD2. From germline, CDR1 is DFQATT and CDR2 SNEGSKA (reference sequence). V lost 1 base and J lost 1; bases outside the gene matches: 4. CDR3 length equals 14 residues.

The J gene is TRBJ2-1, the V gene TRBV5-1; 7 nucleotides line up with TRBD1. The J segment lost 7 bases and the V segment lost 0 bases, leaving 4 bases of the junction unmatched. There are 14 residues in the CDR3. The germline CDR1 and CDR2 sequences are SGHRS and YFSETQ. The CDR3 DNA follows: TGCGCCAGCAGCTTGGAGGGGGCGTTTAATGAGCAGTTCTTC. Its protein product is CASSLEGAFNEQFF.

CDR3 in DNA: TGTGCCAGCAGCTGGGACAGGAAAAACACTGAAGCTTTCTTT. This gives the protein CASSWDRKNTEAFF. The chain links TRBV5-4 to TRBJ1-1; 8 nucleotides align to TRBD1. Germline-derived CDR1 and CDR2 are SGHNT and YYREEE (reference sequence). J lost 2 bases, V lost 3 bases, and 3 bases had no gene match. The CDR3 loop spans 14 amino acids.

The chain links TRBV4-2 to TRBJ1-2, with D perhaps matching TRBD1 (6 bases). Germline V lookup: CDR1 LGHNA, CDR2 YNFKEQ. The CDR3 spans 12 residues. The V end was cut by 1 base, the J end by 8 bases, with 8 bases between. CDR3 protein: CASSQVGQGYTF. The CDR3 DNA is TGTGCCAGCAGCCAAGTTGGACAGGGCTACACCTTC.

The genes are TRBV2 and TRBJ2-2; D is unclear. The CDR3 has 14 amino acids. V gave up 1 base and J gave up 1 base, with 4 bases separating them. The germline V gene has CDR1 SNHLY and CDR2 FYNNEI. DNA of the CDR3: TGTGCCAGCAGTGAAGTTCGGAACACCGGGGAGCTGTTTTTT. Its translation is CASSEVRNTGELFF.

This clonotype was observed at least ten times. This sequence joins TRBV5-1 and TRBJ1-4, with D unclear. V lost 3 bases, J lost 7 bases, and 7 bases lay in between. The length of the CDR3 is 12 residues. Germline assignment: CDR1 SGHRS and CDR2 YFSETQ. This chain's CDR3 is CASSYSGEKLFF. The CDR3 coding sequence is TGCGCCAGCAGCTACAGCGGTGAAAAACTGTTTTTT.

This rearrangement joins TRBV2 to TRBJ2-7; D is unclear. This CDR3 region has 13 residues. Trimming shortened V by 7 bases and J by 6 bases, and 16 bases separated the two germline ends. Germline CDR1 is SNHLY and CDR2 is FYNNEI. CDR3 residues: CASKREIVVEQYF. The CDR3 region has the DNA TGTGCCAGCAAACGAGAAATCGTAGTCGAGCAGTACTTC.

The CDR3 nucleotides are TGTGCCAGCAGCTTTGGGGACAGCGGGGAGCTGTTTTTT. It encodes CASSFGDSGELFF. The V and J genes are TRBV7-9 and TRBJ2-2; TRBD1 matches 7 bases. The CDR3 consists of 13 residues. The ends lost 3 bases at V and 7 bases at J; junction bases unmatched: 2. Per the germline V gene, CDR1 is SEHNR and CDR2 is FQNEAQ (reference sequence). Filled out from reference TRBV7-9 and TRBJ2-2, the complete variable domain reads DTGVSQNPRHKITKRGQNVTFRCDPISEHNRLYWYRQTLGQGPEFLTYFQNEAQLEKSRLLSDRFSAERPKGSFSTLEIQRTEQGDSAMYLCASSFGDSGELFFGEGSRLTVL.

The chain employs TRBV29-1 and TRBJ1-1; a possible D gene is TRBD1 (6 bases). This CDR3 spans 13 amino acids. Per the germline V gene, CDR1 is SQVTM and CDR2 is ANQGSEA. Trimming pared 7 bases from V and 2 bases from J, leaving 14 bases between. CDR3 DNA sequence: TGCAGCGCCATGGGACAATTAAACACTGAAGCTTTCTTT. Encoded protein: CSAMGQLNTEAFF.

V is TRBV11-2 and J is TRBJ2-3, with D unclear. Germline V gene data show CDR1 as SGHAT and CDR2 as FQNNGV. There are 13 residues in the CDR3. Trimming shortened V by 5 bases and J by 6 bases, and 12 bases separated the two germline ends. The CDR3 DNA reads TGTGCCAGCAGCCCGCTCATAGGGGATACGCAGTATTTT. Translating gives CASSPLIGDTQYF.

The chain joins TRBV3-1 to TRBJ2-7, with 7 positions matching TRBD1. Germline CDR1 reads LGHDT; CDR2 reads YNNKEL (reference sequence). Trimming removed 1 base from V and 6 bases from J; junction bases left unmatched: 9. This CDR3 comprises 15 residues. This CDR3 is CASSQASDRVLEQYF. CDR3 sequence (DNA): TGTGCCAGCAGCCAAGCGTCTGACAGGGTACTCGAGCAGTACTTC.

V and J are TRBV27 and TRBJ2-1; 10 bases line up with TRBD2. The junction had 8 bases not matched to a gene; V was cut back by 4 bases and J by 14 bases. Germline-derived CDR1 and CDR2 are MNHEY and SMNVEV (reference sequence). The CDR3 length is 13 residues. Here the CDR3 DNA reads TGTGCCAGCAGTTCTAGCGGGAGTGAGAGTAAGTTCTTC. Protein product: CASSSSGSESKFF.

The V call is TRBV20-1, the J call TRBJ2-1; 9 nucleotides match TRBD2. The CDR3 contains 16 residues. Trimming took 5 bases from V and 9 from J; bases not matched to a gene: 17. CDR1 is DFQATT, CDR2 SNEGSKA, per germline (reference sequence). DNA for the CDR3: TGCAGTGCTGCCCAGCAGGCTAGCGGGATTCGCGGTGAGCAGTTCTTC. Translation gives CSAAQQASGIRGEQFF.

The chain is built from TRBV12-3 or TRBV12-4 and TRBJ2-1, with 8 bases lining up with TRBD2. The CDR3 loop spans 13 amino acids. Trimming took 6 bases from V and 8 from J; bases not matched to a gene: 6. The CDR3 DNA reads TGTGCCAGCAGACAGACTAGCGCCGATGAGCAGTTCTTC. It codes for CASRQTSADEQFF.

The V and J genes are TRBV2 and TRBJ1-6; no clear D gene. Germline V lookup: CDR1 SNHLY, CDR2 FYNNEI. Trimming removed 7 bases at V and 5 bases at J, with 9 bases between. The CDR3 is 13 residues long. The CDR3 sequence is CASNRANNSPLHF. Written as DNA, the CDR3 is TGTGCCAGCAATCGGGCCAATAATTCACCCCTCCACTTT.

This clonotype has just a few counts. The rearrangement links TRBV20-1 to TRBJ2-3; D is undetermined. Germline CDR1 is DFQATT and CDR2 is SNEGSKA (reference sequence). Trimming removed 6 bases from V and 1 base from J, with 11 bases in between. CDR3 length equals 13 residues. The CDR3 nucleotides are TGCAGTGCCCCAACGTTGGGCACAGATACGCAGTATTTT. It codes for CSAPTLGTDTQYF.